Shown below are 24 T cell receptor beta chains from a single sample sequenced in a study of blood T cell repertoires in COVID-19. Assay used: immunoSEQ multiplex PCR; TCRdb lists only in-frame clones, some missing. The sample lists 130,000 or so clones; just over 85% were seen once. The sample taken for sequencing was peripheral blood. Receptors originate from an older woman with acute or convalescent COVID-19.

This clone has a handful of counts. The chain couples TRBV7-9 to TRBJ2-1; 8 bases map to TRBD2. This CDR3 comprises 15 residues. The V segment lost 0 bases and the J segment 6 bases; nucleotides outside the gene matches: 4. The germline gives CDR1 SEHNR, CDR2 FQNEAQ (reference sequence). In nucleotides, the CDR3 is TGTGCCAGCAGCTTAGCTAGCGGGGCCATCAATGAGCAGTTCTTC. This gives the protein CASSLASGAINEQFF.

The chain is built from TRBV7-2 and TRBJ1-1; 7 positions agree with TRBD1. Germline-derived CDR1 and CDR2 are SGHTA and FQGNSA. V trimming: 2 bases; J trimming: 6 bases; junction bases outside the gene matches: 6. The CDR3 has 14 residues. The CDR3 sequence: CASSLYRGPSEAFF. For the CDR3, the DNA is TGTGCCAGCAGCTTATACAGGGGACCGTCTGAAGCTTTCTTT.

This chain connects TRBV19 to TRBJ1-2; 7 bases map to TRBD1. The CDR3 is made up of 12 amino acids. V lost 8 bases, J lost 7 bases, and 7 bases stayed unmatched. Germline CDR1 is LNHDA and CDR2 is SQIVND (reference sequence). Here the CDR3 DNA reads TGTGCCAGTCGCCATCAGGGGGGTGGCTACACCTTC. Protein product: CASRHQGGGYTF.

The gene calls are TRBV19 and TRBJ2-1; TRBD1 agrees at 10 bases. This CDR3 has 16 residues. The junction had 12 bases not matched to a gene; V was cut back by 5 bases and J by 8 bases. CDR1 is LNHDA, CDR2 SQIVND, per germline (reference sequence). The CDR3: CASSPTRDRGGDEQFF. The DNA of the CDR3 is TGTGCCAGTAGTCCCACTCGGGACAGGGGTGGGGATGAGCAGTTCTTC.

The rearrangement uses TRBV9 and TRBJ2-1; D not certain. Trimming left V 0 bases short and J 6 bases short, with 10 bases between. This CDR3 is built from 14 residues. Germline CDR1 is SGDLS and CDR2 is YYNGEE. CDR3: CASSVGPRPNEQFF. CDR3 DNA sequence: TGTGCCAGCAGCGTAGGCCCTAGGCCCAATGAGCAGTTCTTC.

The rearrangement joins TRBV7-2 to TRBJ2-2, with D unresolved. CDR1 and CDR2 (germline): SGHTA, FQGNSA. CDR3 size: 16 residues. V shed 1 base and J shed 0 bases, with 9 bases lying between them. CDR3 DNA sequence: TGTGCCAGCAGCTTAGTTGGAGATTCGAACACCGGGGAGCTGTTTTTT. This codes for CASSLVGDSNTGELFF.

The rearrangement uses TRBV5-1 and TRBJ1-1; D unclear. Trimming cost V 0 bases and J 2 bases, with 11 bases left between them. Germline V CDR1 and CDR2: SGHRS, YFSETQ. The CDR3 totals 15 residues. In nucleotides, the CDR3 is TGCGCCAGCAGCTTGGCCATGGTTAGAAACACTGAAGCTTTCTTT. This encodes CASSLAMVRNTEAFF.

CDR3 sequence: CAWSVGGPSYEQYF. The CDR3 DNA follows: TGTGCCTGGAGTGTTGGAGGGCCTTCCTACGAGCAGTACTTC. The chain carries TRBV30 and TRBJ2-7; a weak D match, TRBD2 (6 bases). CDR1 GTSNPN and CDR2 SVGIG come from the germline V gene (reference sequence). Between the trimmed V and J ends, which lost 0 bases and 1 base, there was a span of 10 bases. The CDR3 consists of 14 residues.

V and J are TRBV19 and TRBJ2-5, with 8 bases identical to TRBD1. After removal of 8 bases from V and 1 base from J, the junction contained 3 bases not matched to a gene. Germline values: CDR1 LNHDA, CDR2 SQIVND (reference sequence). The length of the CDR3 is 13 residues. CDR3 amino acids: CASRTGGQETQYF. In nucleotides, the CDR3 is TGTGCCAGTCGTACAGGGGGCCAAGAGACCCAGTACTTC.

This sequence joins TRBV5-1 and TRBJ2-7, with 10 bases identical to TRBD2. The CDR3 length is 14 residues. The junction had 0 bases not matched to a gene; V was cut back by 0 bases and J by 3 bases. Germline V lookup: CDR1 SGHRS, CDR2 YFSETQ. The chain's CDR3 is CASSLGTSGYEQYF. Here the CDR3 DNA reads TGCGCCAGCAGCTTGGGGACTAGCGGCTACGAGCAGTACTTC.

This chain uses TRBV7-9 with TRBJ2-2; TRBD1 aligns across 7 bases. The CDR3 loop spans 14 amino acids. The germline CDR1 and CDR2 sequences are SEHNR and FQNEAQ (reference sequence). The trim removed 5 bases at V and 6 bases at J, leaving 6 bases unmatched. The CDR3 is CASSPRGQAGELFF. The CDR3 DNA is TGTGCCAGCAGCCCCCGCGGACAGGCCGGGGAGCTGTTTTTT.

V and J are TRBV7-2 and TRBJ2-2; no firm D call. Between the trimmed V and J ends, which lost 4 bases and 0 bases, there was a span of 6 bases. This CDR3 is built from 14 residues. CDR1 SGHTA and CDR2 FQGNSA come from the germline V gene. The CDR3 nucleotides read TGTGCCAGCAGCTCGCCTACGAACACCGGGGAGCTGTTTTTT. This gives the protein CASSSPTNTGELFF.

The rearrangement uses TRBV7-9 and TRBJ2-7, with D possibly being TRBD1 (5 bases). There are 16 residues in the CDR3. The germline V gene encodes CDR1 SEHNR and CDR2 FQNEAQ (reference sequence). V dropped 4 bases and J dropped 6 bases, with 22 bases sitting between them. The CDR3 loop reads CASSSLTPRVRGEQYF. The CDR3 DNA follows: TGTGCCAGCAGCTCCCTAACCCCCAGAGTTAGGGGCGAGCAGTACTTC.

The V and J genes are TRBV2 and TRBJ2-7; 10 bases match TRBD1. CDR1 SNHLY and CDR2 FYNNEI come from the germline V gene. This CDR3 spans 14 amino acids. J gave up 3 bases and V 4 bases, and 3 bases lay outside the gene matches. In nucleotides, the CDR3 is TGTGCCAGCAGTGGACAGGGGGCGGGCTACGAGCAGTACTTC. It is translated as CASSGQGAGYEQYF.

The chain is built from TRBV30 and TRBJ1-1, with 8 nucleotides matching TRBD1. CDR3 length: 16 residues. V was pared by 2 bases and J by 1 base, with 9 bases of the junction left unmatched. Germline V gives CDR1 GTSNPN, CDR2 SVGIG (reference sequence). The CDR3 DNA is TGTGCCTGGAGTCCCCTTTCGACAGGGGAGAACACTGAAGCTTTCTTT. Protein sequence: CAWSPLSTGENTEAFF.

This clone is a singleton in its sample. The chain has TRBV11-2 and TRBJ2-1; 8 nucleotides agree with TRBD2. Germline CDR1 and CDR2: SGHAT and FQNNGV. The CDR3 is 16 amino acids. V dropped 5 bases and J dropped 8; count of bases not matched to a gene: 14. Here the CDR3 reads CASSASGGYRGYEQFF. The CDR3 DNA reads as TGTGCCAGCAGCGCAAGCGGGGGCTACCGGGGGTATGAGCAGTTCTTC.

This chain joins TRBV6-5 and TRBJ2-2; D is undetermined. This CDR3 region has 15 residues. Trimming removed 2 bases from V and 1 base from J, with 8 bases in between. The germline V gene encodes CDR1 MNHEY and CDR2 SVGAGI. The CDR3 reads CASSYGHLNTGELFF. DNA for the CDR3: TGTGCCAGCAGTTACGGGCACCTGAACACCGGGGAGCTGTTTTTT.

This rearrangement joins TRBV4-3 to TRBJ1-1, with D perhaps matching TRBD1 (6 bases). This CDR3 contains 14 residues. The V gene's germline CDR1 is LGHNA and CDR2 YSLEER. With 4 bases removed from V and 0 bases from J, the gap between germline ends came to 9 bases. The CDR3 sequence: CASSPQGMNTEAFF. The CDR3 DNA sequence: TGCGCCAGCAGCCCACAGGGCATGAACACTGAAGCTTTCTTT.

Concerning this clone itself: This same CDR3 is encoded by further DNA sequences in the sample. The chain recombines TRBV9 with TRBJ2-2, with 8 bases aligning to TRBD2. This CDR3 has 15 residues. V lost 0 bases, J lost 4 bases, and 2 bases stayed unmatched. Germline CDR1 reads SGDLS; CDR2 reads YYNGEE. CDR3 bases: TGTGCCAGCAGCGTAGGAGCGGGGGTCACCGGGGAGCTGTTTTTT. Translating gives CASSVGAGVTGELFF.

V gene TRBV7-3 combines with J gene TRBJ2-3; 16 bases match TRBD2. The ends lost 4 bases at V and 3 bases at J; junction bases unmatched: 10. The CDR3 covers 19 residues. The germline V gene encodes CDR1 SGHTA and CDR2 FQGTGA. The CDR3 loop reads CASSSIPGLAGGPTDTQYF. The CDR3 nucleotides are TGTGCCAGCAGCTCAATCCCGGGACTAGCGGGGGGGCCGACAGATACGCAGTATTTT.

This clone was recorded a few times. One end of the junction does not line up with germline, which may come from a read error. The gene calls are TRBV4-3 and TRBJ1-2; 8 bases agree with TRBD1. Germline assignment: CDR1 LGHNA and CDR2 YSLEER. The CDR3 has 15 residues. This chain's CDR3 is CASSKEDRAGYGYTF. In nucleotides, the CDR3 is TGCGCCAGCAGCAAAGAGGACAGGGCCGGCTATGGCTACACCTTC.

The CDR3 sequence is CASKSDLASTDTQYF. The CDR3 DNA sequence: TGTGCCAGCAAGTCTGATTTGGCTTCCACAGATACGCAGTATTTT. This chain joins TRBV2 and TRBJ2-3; D unclear. The CDR3 runs to 15 residues. V shed 7 bases and J shed 2 bases, with 16 bases lying between them. Looked up from germline, CDR1 is SNHLY and CDR2 is FYNNEI.

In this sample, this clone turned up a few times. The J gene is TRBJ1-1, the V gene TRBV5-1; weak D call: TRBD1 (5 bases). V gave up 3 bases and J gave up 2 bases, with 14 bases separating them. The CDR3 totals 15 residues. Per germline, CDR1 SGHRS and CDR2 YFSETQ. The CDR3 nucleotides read TGCGCCAGCAGCTCCATTGACAGTGGAAACACTGAAGCTTTCTTT. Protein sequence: CASSSIDSGNTEAFF.

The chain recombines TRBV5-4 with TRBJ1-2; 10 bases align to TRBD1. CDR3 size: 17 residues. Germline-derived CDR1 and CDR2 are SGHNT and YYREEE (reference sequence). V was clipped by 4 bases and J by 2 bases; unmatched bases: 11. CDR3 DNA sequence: TGTGCCAGCAGCCCACAACCTCGGGACAGGGGCAACTATGGCTACACCTTC. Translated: CASSPQPRDRGNYGYTF.